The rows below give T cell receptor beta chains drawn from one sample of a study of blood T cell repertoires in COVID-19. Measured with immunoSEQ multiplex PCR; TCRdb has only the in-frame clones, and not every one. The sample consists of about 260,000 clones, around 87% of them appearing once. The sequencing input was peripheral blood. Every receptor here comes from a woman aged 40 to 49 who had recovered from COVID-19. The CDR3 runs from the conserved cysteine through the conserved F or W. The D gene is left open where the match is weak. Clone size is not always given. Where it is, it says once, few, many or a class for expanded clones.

CDR3nt: TGTGCCAGCAGCCCGGGGCGGGGGGGAACTGAAGCTTTCTTT
CDR3aa: CASSPGRGGTEAFF
j_gene: TRBJ1-1
abundance: once
v_gene: TRBV11-2
d_gene: .

CDR3nt: TGTGCCAGCAGCGCTGGACAGGGGAGGACTGAAGCTTTCTTT
CDR3aa: CASSAGQGRTEAFF
j_gene: TRBJ1-1
abundance: .
v_gene: TRBV9
d_gene: TRBD1

CDR3nt: TGTGCCAGCAGCGTGAGCCGGGACAGGGAGCTGTTTTTT
CDR3aa: CASSVSRDRELFF
j_gene: TRBJ2-2
abundance: .
v_gene: TRBV7-3
d_gene: .

CDR3nt: TGTGCCAGCAGCTTGGGGGACAGTAGGCTTTACGGCTACACCTTC
CDR3aa: CASSLGDSRLYGYTF
j_gene: TRBJ1-2
abundance: .
v_gene: TRBV5-4
d_gene: TRBD1

CDR3nt: TGTGCCAGCAGCCCCAAGCCGGGACAGGGGTACACCGGGGAGCTGTTTTTT
CDR3aa: CASSPKPGQGYTGELFF
j_gene: TRBJ2-2
abundance: few
v_gene: TRBV5-8
d_gene: TRBD1

CDR3nt: TGTGCCAGTAGCGCAAGGACAGGGGTCACTGAAGCTTTCTTT
CDR3aa: CASSARTGVTEAFF
j_gene: TRBJ1-1
abundance: .
v_gene: TRBV19
d_gene: TRBD1

CDR3nt: TGTGCCAGCAGCGGGGGCAGGGTGGATGGCTACACCTTC
CDR3aa: CASSGGRVDGYTF
j_gene: TRBJ1-2
abundance: .
v_gene: TRBV9
d_gene: .

CDR3nt: TGTGCCACCAGCAGCGGACTGACCTCTGGAAACACCATATATTTT
CDR3aa: CATSSGLTSGNTIYF
j_gene: TRBJ1-3
abundance: once
v_gene: TRBV15
d_gene: .

CDR3nt: TGTGCCAGCAGCGTAGCAGGGAGGGGCACTGAAGCTTTCTTT
CDR3aa: CASSVAGRGTEAFF
j_gene: TRBJ1-1
abundance: .
v_gene: TRBV9
d_gene: .

CDR3nt: TGTGCCAGCTCCTTAAGGGGGTTCGAGCAGTACTTC
CDR3aa: CASSLRGFEQYF
j_gene: TRBJ2-7
abundance: .
v_gene: TRBV18
d_gene: .

CDR3nt: TGTGCCAGCAACCCCCGCGGGGCGTACTACAATGAGCAGTTCTTC
CDR3aa: CASNPRGAYYNEQFF
j_gene: TRBJ2-1
abundance: .
v_gene: TRBV9
d_gene: .

CDR3nt: TGTGCCAGCGGGCTAGGGGATAATAATGAAAAACTGTTTTTT
CDR3aa: CASGLGDNNEKLFF
j_gene: TRBJ1-4
abundance: .
v_gene: TRBV6-5
d_gene: .

CDR3nt: TGTGCCAGCAGCCGACAGGGCAACCCTTACAATGAGCAGTTCTTC
CDR3aa: CASSRQGNPYNEQFF
j_gene: TRBJ2-1
abundance: .
v_gene: TRBV11-3
d_gene: TRBD1

CDR3nt: TGTGCCAGTAGTCCTCGGACAGGGGATGGCTACACCTTC
CDR3aa: CASSPRTGDGYTF
j_gene: TRBJ1-2
abundance: few
v_gene: TRBV19
d_gene: TRBD1

CDR3nt: TGTGCCAGCAGTTTGGACAGCTCCTACAATGAGCAGTTCTTC
CDR3aa: CASSLDSSYNEQFF
j_gene: TRBJ2-1
abundance: .
v_gene: TRBV27
d_gene: .

CDR3nt: TGCGCCAGCAGTGGATTTTTGGGGACTAGCGGGGTCGGGGAGCAGTACTTC
CDR3aa: CASSGFLGTSGVGEQYF
j_gene: TRBJ2-7
abundance: .
v_gene: TRBV10-1
d_gene: TRBD2

CDR3nt: TGTGCTAGTGGTTTAGTAGGGGCTTGGAGGGTAGAAAAACTGTTTTTT
CDR3aa: CASGLVGAWRVEKLFF
j_gene: TRBJ1-4
abundance: .
v_gene: TRBV12-5
d_gene: .

CDR3nt: TGTGCCAGCAGACAGAGAAGATATGGTTCGCCGACGGGGGGAAGGACCGGGGAGCTGTTTTTT
CDR3aa: CASRQRRYGSPTGGRTGELFF
j_gene: TRBJ2-2
abundance: .
v_gene: TRBV3-1/TRBV3-2
d_gene: TRBD2

CDR3nt: TGTGCCAGCAGCTTCCGAGACAGGGGGCTCCGGAACACTGAAGCTTTCTTT
CDR3aa: CASSFRDRGLRNTEAFF
j_gene: TRBJ1-1
abundance: .
v_gene: TRBV7-2
d_gene: TRBD1

CDR3nt: TGTGCCAGCAGTTACTCCGGGACCCAGCATTTT
CDR3aa: CASSYSGTQHF
j_gene: TRBJ1-5
abundance: .
v_gene: TRBV28
d_gene: .

CDR3nt: TGTGCCAGCAGCCCAGGCTATGGCTACACCTTC
CDR3aa: CASSPGYGYTF
j_gene: TRBJ1-2
abundance: .
v_gene: TRBV6-6
d_gene: .

CDR3nt: TGTGCCAGCAGCTCAGCTAGCGGGGTGGTGGGAGATACGCAGTATTTT
CDR3aa: CASSSASGVVGDTQYF
j_gene: TRBJ2-3
abundance: .
v_gene: TRBV2
d_gene: TRBD2

CDR3nt: TGTGCCAGCAGTTTTGATCCTAGTCGGGAGACCCAGTACTTC
CDR3aa: CASSFDPSRETQYF
j_gene: TRBJ2-5
abundance: .
v_gene: TRBV28
d_gene: .

CDR3nt: TGCGCCAGCAGCCAGGGGGGACTCTACGAGCAGTACTTC
CDR3aa: CASSQGGLYEQYF
j_gene: TRBJ2-7
abundance: .
v_gene: TRBV10-1
d_gene: .

CDR3nt: TGTGCCAGCAGCTCCTCCTCGGGACTAAACACAGATACGCAGTATTTT
CDR3aa: CASSSSSGLNTDTQYF
j_gene: TRBJ2-3
abundance: .
v_gene: TRBV2
d_gene: TRBD2

CDR3nt: TGCAGTGCGAGTAGACGGACTAGCGGGGTCTCAGATACGCAGTATTTT
CDR3aa: CSASRRTSGVSDTQYF
j_gene: TRBJ2-3
abundance: .
v_gene: TRBV20-1
d_gene: TRBD2

CDR3nt: TGTGCCAGCAGCACTACAGGGTACTCCTACGAGCAGTACTTC
CDR3aa: CASSTTGYSYEQYF
j_gene: TRBJ2-7
abundance: .
v_gene: TRBV7-9
d_gene: .

CDR3nt: TGTGCCAGTAGCCGGGACAGGGTGGGGGGCCAGCCCCAGCATTTT
CDR3aa: CASSRDRVGGQPQHF
j_gene: TRBJ1-5
abundance: .
v_gene: TRBV19
d_gene: TRBD1

CDR3nt: TGTGCCAGCAGCCCACGGACAGGGGGCCACTATGGCTACACCTTC
CDR3aa: CASSPRTGGHYGYTF
j_gene: TRBJ1-2
abundance: .
v_gene: TRBV7-9
d_gene: TRBD1

CDR3nt: TGCGCCAGCAGCCAAGTGAGGGACACTGAAGCTTTCTTT
CDR3aa: CASSQVRDTEAFF
j_gene: TRBJ1-1
abundance: .
v_gene: TRBV4-3
d_gene: .

CDR3nt: TGTGCCAGCAGCCCAATAGCGGGGGGGCGGTCCTACAATGAGCAGTTCTTC
CDR3aa: CASSPIAGGRSYNEQFF
j_gene: TRBJ2-1
abundance: once
v_gene: TRBV11-2
d_gene: TRBD2